This entry features one T cell receptor beta chain sequence. Its antigen remains unidentified. The germline gives CDR1 MNHNY, CDR2 SVGAGI (reference sequence). This CDR3 is 15 amino acids long. The V and J ends lost 2 bases and 4 bases, in that order; junction bases with no gene match: 5. This entry belongs to a study of blood T cells in healthy people across ages. Study-level background: With template switching, about one barcoded beta molecule was captured per two T cells.

Peripheral blood was drawn, roughly 10 milliliters per donor. The study, taken as a whole, reports: Possibly, changes in expanded clonotypes were confounded because donor CMV status was unknown.

The use of a sample-barcoded 5' primer and a J-beta primer mix characterized a second PCR of roughly 6 to 11 cycles. TCRdb reanalysed the 5' RACE reads using MiXCR and keeps one entry per CDR3 protein. The repertoire includes about 800,000 distinct CDR3 sequences, 55% to 70% of them detected once, and around 20% sits in the top ten. The rearrangement joins TRBV6-6 to TRBJ2-7; TRBD1 matches 10 bases. The clonotype comes from a man aged 25 to 40 in good health. The sequenced sample was blood. CDR3 in amino acids: CASSYPGQGFYEQYF. The CDR3 nucleotides are TGTGCCAGCAGTTACCCGGGACAGGGGTTTTACGAGCAGTACTTC.